The rows below give T cell receptor beta chains drawn from one sample of a study of T-cell reconstitution after alpha-beta-depleted transplantation in children. TCRdb analysed the PCR reads with MiXCR anew, one entry per CDR3 protein. The table lists approximately 590,000 distinct CDR3 sequences, approximately 10% of them singletons, with roughly 4% in the top ten. Sequencing was performed on PBMCs from the stem cell graft donor, taken from the stem cell graft. The receptors here all came from a human donor who donated a stem cell graft to a child with acute myeloid leukemia. Each CDR3 is given with its conserved first and last residue. A D gene is named only where the DNA matches it firmly. Not all rows give a size; the values are once, few, many and, for expanded clones, a class.

V: TRBV28
D: .
J: TRBJ2-2
size: few
CDR3: CASMGPRTGELFF
DNA: TGTGCCAGCATGGGTCCACGAACCGGGGAGCTGTTTTTT

V: TRBV27
D: .
J: TRBJ2-1
size: .
CDR3: CASSLIGTLGNEQFF
DNA: TGTGCCAGCAGTTTGATTGGTACCCTAGGGAATGAGCAGTTCTTC

V: TRBV6-2/TRBV6-3
D: .
J: TRBJ2-5
size: .
CDR3: CASSYPGKIPEETQYF
DNA: TGTGCCAGCAGTTACCCGGGTAAGATACCGGAAGAGACCCAGTACTTC

V: TRBV6-2/TRBV6-3
D: TRBD2
J: TRBJ2-2
size: many
CDR3: CASSPTSGRRSRNTGELFF
DNA: TGTGCCAGCAGTCCTACTAGCGGGAGGCGATCTAGGAACACCGGGGAGCTGTTTTTT

V: TRBV7-2
D: .
J: TRBJ2-1
size: many
CDR3: CASSPRGPQDEQFF
DNA: TGTGCCAGCAGCCCGCGGGGCCCCCAAGATGAGCAGTTCTTC

V: TRBV20-1
D: TRBD2
J: TRBJ2-5
size: few
CDR3: CSGSREGTQYF
DNA: TGCAGTGGGAGTCGGGAGGGGACCCAGTACTTC

V: TRBV9
D: .
J: TRBJ2-1
size: .
CDR3: CASSVGGTASYNEQFF
DNA: TGTGCCAGCAGCGTAGGGGGGACGGCCTCCTACAATGAGCAGTTCTTC

V: TRBV4-2
D: TRBD2
J: TRBJ2-1
size: many
CDR3: CASSQERLAGPEGQFF
DNA: TGTGCCAGCAGCCAAGAAAGACTAGCGGGACCGGAGGGGCAGTTCTTC

V: TRBV20-1
D: .
J: TRBJ2-7
size: many
CDR3: CSAPTSEQYF
DNA: TGCAGTGCTCCGACCTCCGAGCAGTACTTC

V: TRBV29-1
D: TRBD1
J: TRBJ2-1
size: .
CDR3: CSVGDRGGNEQFF
DNA: TGCAGCGTTGGGGACAGGGGTGGGAATGAGCAGTTCTTC

V: TRBV7-2
D: TRBD2
J: TRBJ2-7
size: .
CDR3: CASSTEGGPGEQYF
DNA: TGTGCCAGCAGCACCGAGGGAGGGCCGGGCGAGCAGTACTTC

V: TRBV10-2
D: .
J: TRBJ2-2
size: many
CDR3: CASTVRNTGELFF
DNA: TGCGCCAGCACGGTCAGGAACACCGGGGAGCTGTTTTTT

V: TRBV27
D: TRBD2
J: TRBJ2-7
size: .
CDR3: CASSTLAGSSYEQYF
DNA: TGTGCCAGCAGTACTCTAGCGGGAAGCTCCTACGAGCAGTACTTC

V: TRBV5-1
D: .
J: TRBJ2-3
size: few
CDR3: CASSLSGGGDTQYF
DNA: TGCGCCAGCAGCTTGTCCGGGGGCGGCGATACGCAGTATTTT

V: TRBV6-1
D: .
J: TRBJ1-1
size: few
CDR3: CASSRDNPWDTEAFF
DNA: TGTGCCAGCAGCAGGGACAACCCTTGGGACACTGAAGCTTTCTTT

V: TRBV20-1
D: TRBD1
J: TRBJ2-1
size: .
CDR3: CSARDQRGRSYNEQFF
DNA: TGCAGTGCTAGAGATCAAAGGGGGCGTTCCTACAATGAGCAGTTCTTC

V: TRBV29-1
D: .
J: TRBJ1-2
size: few
CDR3: CSADSFYGYTF
DNA: TGCAGCGCCGACAGTTTCTATGGCTACACCTTC

V: TRBV20-1
D: .
J: TRBJ2-1
size: .
CDR3: CSARDPVRRKSYNEQFF
DNA: TGCAGTGCTAGAGATCCCGTCCGGCGGAAATCTTACAATGAGCAGTTCTTC

V: TRBV5-1
D: TRBD1
J: TRBJ2-5
size: few
CDR3: CASSLEGRGSGETQYF
DNA: TGCGCCAGCAGCTTGGAGGGCAGGGGGTCTGGAGAGACCCAGTACTTC

V: TRBV7-2
D: .
J: TRBJ2-5
size: .
CDR3: CASSLQDRQETQYF
DNA: TGTGCCAGCAGCTTACAGGACAGACAAGAGACCCAGTACTTC

V: TRBV29-1
D: TRBD1
J: TRBJ1-1
size: few
CDR3: CSVAGTGGGYTEAFF
DNA: TGCAGCGTTGCCGGGACAGGGGGAGGGTACACTGAAGCTTTCTTT

V: TRBV6-4
D: TRBD2
J: TRBJ2-3
size: .
CDR3: CASGRAASTQYF
DNA: TGTGCCAGCGGGAGGGCCGCGAGTACGCAGTATTTT

V: TRBV24-1
D: .
J: TRBJ2-1
size: many
CDR3: CATSGVSSYNEQFF
DNA: TGTGCCACCAGTGGCGTGAGCTCCTACAATGAGCAGTTCTTC

V: TRBV6-1
D: TRBD2
J: TRBJ2-1
size: many
CDR3: CASSLAGENNEQFF
DNA: TGTGCCAGCTCGCTAGCGGGAGAAAACAATGAGCAGTTCTTC

V: TRBV2
D: TRBD1
J: TRBJ2-4
size: .
CDR3: CASSEAGQGAVPKNIQYF
DNA: TGTGCCAGCAGTGAAGCGGGACAGGGGGCTGTCCCCAAAAACATTCAGTACTTC

V: TRBV6-5
D: .
J: TRBJ1-5
size: few
CDR3: CASSYSPPSMGQPQHF
DNA: TGTGCCAGCAGTTACTCGCCCCCATCCATGGGTCAGCCCCAGCATTTT

V: TRBV28
D: .
J: TRBJ2-5
size: many
CDR3: CASSFSWDNQETQYF
DNA: TGTGCCAGCAGTTTCTCGTGGGACAACCAAGAGACCCAGTACTTC

V: TRBV3-1
D: .
J: TRBJ2-3
size: many
CDR3: CASSQGTPQYF
DNA: TGTGCCAGCAGCCAAGGGACCCCACAGTATTTT

V: TRBV11-2
D: .
J: TRBJ2-1
size: .
CDR3: CASSSRAQFF
DNA: TGTGCCAGCAGCTCCCGAGCGCAGTTCTTC

V: TRBV28
D: TRBD2
J: TRBJ2-1
size: .
CDR3: CASSPRRGGLAGLNEQFF
DNA: TGTGCCAGCAGTCCCCGACGGGGAGGACTAGCGGGGCTAAATGAGCAGTTCTTC

V: TRBV6-5
D: TRBD2
J: TRBJ2-3
size: many
CDR3: CASSYIRAGGRPDTQYF
DNA: TGTGCCAGCAGTTATATTCGAGCGGGAGGGCGGCCAGATACGCAGTATTTT

V: TRBV7-2
D: .
J: TRBJ2-7
size: many
CDR3: CASRYLASYEQYF
DNA: TGTGCCAGCAGATACCTAGCGTCGTACGAGCAGTACTTC